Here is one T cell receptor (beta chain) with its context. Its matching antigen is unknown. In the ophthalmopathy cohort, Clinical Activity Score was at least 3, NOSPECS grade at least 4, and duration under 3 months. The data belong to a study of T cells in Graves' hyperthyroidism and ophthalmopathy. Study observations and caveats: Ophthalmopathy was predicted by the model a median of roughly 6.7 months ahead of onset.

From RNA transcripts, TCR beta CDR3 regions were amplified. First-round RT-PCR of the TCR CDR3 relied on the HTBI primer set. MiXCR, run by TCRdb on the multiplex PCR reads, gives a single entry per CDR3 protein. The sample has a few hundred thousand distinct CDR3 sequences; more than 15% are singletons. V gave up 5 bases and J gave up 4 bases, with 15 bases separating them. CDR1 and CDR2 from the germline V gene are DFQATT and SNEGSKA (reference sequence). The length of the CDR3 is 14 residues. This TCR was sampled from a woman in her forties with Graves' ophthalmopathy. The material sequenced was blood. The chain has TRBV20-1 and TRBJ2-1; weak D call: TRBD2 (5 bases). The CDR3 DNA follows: TGCAGTGCTCCCCAAAGCGGAATATACAATGAGCAGTTCTTC. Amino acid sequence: CSAPQSGIYNEQFF.